Shown below are 22 T cell receptor beta chains from a single sample sequenced in a study of patients and donors after allogeneic stem cell transplantation. TCRdb processed the RT-PCR reads anew with MiXCR; each CDR3 protein has one entry. The sample records roughly 960,000 distinct CDR3 sequences, roughly 17% being singletons. Sequencing input: blood, either unsorted or a sorted T cell fraction (not recorded which). These receptors were taken from a human donor who was either an allogeneic HSCT recipient or a stem cell or donor lymphocyte infusion donor (not recorded which). It is not recorded whose cells these are; they may come from a transplant donor.

The table lists this clonotype with a few counts. V and J are TRBV7-8 and TRBJ1-4, with D possibly matching TRBD1 (5 bases). The CDR3 has 13 amino acids. In germline, CDR1 is SGHVS, CDR2 FQNEAQ. The germline V and J ends were trimmed by 8 bases and 8 bases, with 15 bases remaining between them. The CDR3 coding sequence is TGTGCCAGCGGAGGGACGACGAAGGAAAAACTGTTTTTT. Its translation is CASGGTTKEKLFF.

The chain joins TRBV14 to TRBJ2-5; TRBD1 matches at 8 bases. From germline, CDR1 is SGHDN and CDR2 FVKESK. The V and J ends lost 4 bases and 1 base, in that order; junction bases with no gene match: 8. The CDR3 extends over 16 amino acids. CDR3 nucleotides: TGTGCCAGCAGCCGAGGACAGGGCCTGTCCCAAGAGACCCAGTACTTC. This gives the protein CASSRGQGLSQETQYF. The full variable domain, its missing parts supplied by reference TRBV14 and TRBJ2-5, is EAGVTQFPSHSVIEKGQTVTLRCDPISGHDNLYWYRRVMGKEIKFLLHFVKESKQDESGMPNNRFLAERTGGTYSTLKVQPAELEDSGVYFCASSRGQGLSQETQYFGPGTRLLVL.

This sequence joins TRBV4-1 and TRBJ1-6; D gene ambiguous. The germline V gene encodes CDR1 MGHRA and CDR2 YSYEKL. The V gene lost 0 bases and the J gene lost 7 bases, with 7 bases spanning the gap. The CDR3 contains 14 residues. CDR3 amino acids: CASSQEGPNSPLHF. The CDR3 DNA sequence: TGCGCCAGCAGCCAAGAAGGCCCGAATTCACCCCTCCACTTT.

This clonotype was seen more than once but under ten times. The rearrangement uses TRBV12-3 or TRBV12-4 and TRBJ2-7; D gene unclear. CDR3 length: 14 amino acids. The V and J ends lost 3 bases and 7 bases respectively, with 16 bases between them. CDR3 amino acids: CASSFSQIPREQYF. Written as DNA, the CDR3 is TGTGCCAGCAGTTTCAGTCAGATTCCTCGAGAGCAGTACTTC.

The V call is TRBV20-1, the J call TRBJ2-1; D is unresolved. The germline V gene has CDR1 DFQATT and CDR2 SNEGSKA (reference sequence). Trimming left V 5 bases short and J 5 bases short, with 7 bases between. CDR3 length equals 11 residues. The CDR3 is CSALVHNEQFF. The CDR3 DNA is TGCAGTGCTTTGGTTCACAATGAGCAGTTCTTC.

The V gene is TRBV20-1, the J gene TRBJ1-4, with D possibly TRBD1 on 5 matching bases. This CDR3 contains 13 residues. The ends were cut back, 5 bases at V and 3 bases at J, with 10 bases in the middle. CDR1 is DFQATT, CDR2 SNEGSKA, per germline (reference sequence). CDR3 bases: TGCAGTGCTCCAGGGATTCCTAATGAAAAACTGTTTTTT. Amino acid sequence: CSAPGIPNEKLFF.

This clonotype has more than one count but fewer than ten. The chain is built from TRBV12-3 or TRBV12-4 and TRBJ2-7, with D uncertain. Trimming took off 8 bases at V and 5 bases at J, with 13 bases between the two ends. The CDR3 spans 12 residues. For the CDR3, the DNA is TGTGCCAGCTATGGAACAGCGAACGAGCAGTACTTC. Residues: CASYGTANEQYF.

This clonotype was counted only a few times. The chain couples TRBV5-1 to TRBJ1-1; D possibly corresponds to TRBD1 (6 bases). The length of the CDR3 is 14 residues. CDR1 is SGHRS and CDR2 is YFSETQ in the germline V gene. The V end was cut by 3 bases, the J end by 1 base, with 10 bases between. The DNA for the CDR3 is TGCGCCAGCAGCTCGGGACACCGGAACACTGAAGCTTTCTTT. Its protein is CASSSGHRNTEAFF.

The gene calls are TRBV15 and TRBJ2-5, with D uncertain. V lost 1 base, J lost 4 bases, and 7 bases lay in between. Germline V CDR1 and CDR2: LNHNV, YYDKDF (reference sequence). The CDR3 runs 13 residues. The CDR3 DNA reads as TGTGCCACCAGCAGAGGATCGGGAGAGACCCAGTACTTC. This sequence encodes CATSRGSGETQYF.

The table lists this clonotype with many counts. The chain recombines TRBV12-3 or TRBV12-4 with TRBJ2-3, with TRBD2 identical over 11 bases. V lost 6 bases, J lost 3 bases, and 5 bases stayed unmatched. The CDR3 is made up of 15 amino acids. CDR3 in amino acids: CASSRGLAVTDTQYF. CDR3 DNA: TGTGCCAGCAGCCGGGGACTAGCGGTGACAGATACGCAGTATTTT.

This clonotype was seen only a few times. The genes are TRBV5-1 and TRBJ2-1; TRBD2 aligns across 7 bases. V was clipped by 0 bases and J by 9 bases; unmatched bases: 9. Looked up from germline, CDR1 is SGHRS and CDR2 is YFSETQ. There are 15 residues in the CDR3. CDR3 amino acids: CASSLEASGSFEQFF. CDR3 sequence (DNA): TGCGCCAGCAGCTTGGAGGCTAGCGGCAGTTTTGAGCAGTTCTTC.

There are a few counts of this clonotype. The V call is TRBV3-1, the J call TRBJ1-6; D is ambiguous. V was cut by 4 bases and J by 7 bases, with 14 bases left in between. CDR1 and CDR2 (germline): LGHDT, YNNKEL (reference sequence). The CDR3 loop spans 15 amino acids. CDR3 protein: CASSRSTWQNSPLHF. The DNA of the CDR3 is TGTGCCAGCAGCCGTTCGACCTGGCAGAATTCACCCCTCCACTTT.

A remark on this clonotype: The germline gene is not matched at one end of the junction; a read error may be the cause. This rearrangement joins TRBV24-1 to TRBJ1-4; D is unresolved. Per the germline V gene, CDR1 is KGHDR and CDR2 is SFDVKD. CDR3 length equals 14 residues. CDR3 protein: CATRSDAANGKLFF. CDR3 DNA sequence: TGTGCCACCCGGTCTGACGCAGCTAATGGAAAACTGTTTTTT.

This chain connects TRBV5-1 to TRBJ2-1, with D possibly called TRBD1 or TRBD2 (6 bases each). In germline, CDR1 is SGHRS, CDR2 YFSETQ. V dropped 4 bases and J dropped 7 bases, with 18 bases sitting between them. This CDR3 is built from 15 residues. CDR3: CASSPEWGAVNEQFF. CDR3 DNA sequence: TGCGCCAGCAGCCCCGAGTGGGGGGCGGTAAATGAGCAGTTCTTC.

In its sample, this clonotype was seen a few times. The chain is built from TRBV20-1 and TRBJ2-3, with D perhaps assigned TRBD1 or TRBD2 (5 bases each). The CDR3 consists of 11 residues. With 6 bases removed from V and 1 base from J, the gap between germline ends came to 5 bases. Germline values: CDR1 DFQATT, CDR2 SNEGSKA (reference sequence). Written as DNA, the CDR3 is TGCAGTGCGGGGGGCACAGATACGCAGTATTTT. This encodes CSAGGTDTQYF.

The chain carries TRBV9 and TRBJ2-1, with 11 positions matching TRBD2. V trimming: 2 bases; J trimming: 9 bases; junction bases outside the gene matches: 7. The CDR3 contains 15 residues. Per germline, CDR1 SGDLS and CDR2 YYNGEE. The CDR3 DNA reads as TGTGCCAGCAGCGTCCTAGCGGGAGGATCTAGTGAGCAGTTCTTC. Translating gives CASSVLAGGSSEQFF. Looking up the rest from reference TRBV9 and TRBJ2-1 gives the full variable domain: DSGVTQTPKHLITATGQRVTLRCSPRSGDLSVYWYQQSLDQGLQFLIQYYNGEERAKGNILERFSAQQFPDLHSELNLSSLELGDSALYFCASSVLAGGSSEQFFGPGTRLTVL.

The V and J genes are TRBV20-1 and TRBJ2-6, with D hard to call. CDR3 length equals 12 residues. Per the germline V gene, CDR1 is DFQATT and CDR2 is SNEGSKA (reference sequence). Trimming removed 4 bases at V and 4 bases at J, with 5 bases between. Written as DNA, the CDR3 is TGCAGTGCTACCGGGGGGGCCAACGTCCTGACTTTC. Translation: CSATGGANVLTF.

V is TRBV12-3 or TRBV12-4 and J is TRBJ2-5; 7 positions match TRBD1. Trimming took 10 bases from V and 2 from J; bases not matched to a gene: 7. CDR3 length: 13 residues. This CDR3 is CATSRQGQETQYF. Here the CDR3 DNA reads TGTGCCACCTCGAGACAGGGACAAGAGACCCAGTACTTC.

The chain links TRBV12-3 or TRBV12-4 to TRBJ1-6; TRBD1 aligns across 7 bases. V shed 6 bases and J 9 bases; nucleotides not matched to a gene: 14. The CDR3 totals 16 residues. The CDR3 here is CASRSGQLVLSSPLHF. The CDR3 DNA sequence: TGTGCCAGCAGGTCGGGACAGTTGGTTCTAAGTTCACCCCTCCACTTT.

This clonotype has only a few counts. The chain employs TRBV20-1 and TRBJ1-1; D may be TRBD1 (5 bases). The CDR3 runs to 14 residues. Trimming removed 5 bases at V and 2 bases at J, with 15 bases between. CDR1 and CDR2 from the germline V gene are DFQATT and SNEGSKA (reference sequence). DNA of the CDR3: TGCAGTGCTCCCAGGACGGGGACCAACACTGAAGCTTTCTTT. It yields the protein CSAPRTGTNTEAFF.

V usage is TRBV2 and J usage is TRBJ1-3; 8 bases align to TRBD1. The germline gives CDR1 SNHLY, CDR2 FYNNEI. CDR3 size: 16 residues. V was pared by 10 bases and J by 0 bases, with 11 bases of the junction left unmatched. For the CDR3, the DNA is TGTGCCACCGGACAGGGCGGATTTAGCTCTGGAAACACCATATATTTT. Its protein is CATGQGGFSSGNTIYF.

This clonotype was observed at least ten times. V and J are TRBV5-1 and TRBJ1-1; D not resolved. Looked up from germline, CDR1 is SGHRS and CDR2 is YFSETQ. The CDR3 is 14 amino acids. With 0 bases removed from V and 1 base from J, the gap between germline ends came to 7 bases. In DNA form, the CDR3 reads TGCGCCAGCAGCTTGGTACAGCAGAACACTGAAGCTTTCTTT. Translating it yields CASSLVQQNTEAFF.